This is a list of T cell receptor beta chains from one sample in a study of blood T cell repertoires in COVID-19. Here immunoSEQ multiplex PCR was the method, and the copy in TCRdb shows in-frame clones only, minus some. This repertoire shows under 400,000 clones, 88% found once; its top ten account for 1.5% to 2%. The material sequenced was peripheral blood. The receptor set was obtained from a woman in her twenties or thirties with COVID-19, enrolled during active disease. CDR3s include the opening cysteine and the closing phenylalanine or tryptophan. D genes are given only for firm matches. Clone size is stated in some rows and not others, as once, few, many or a class when expanded.

d_gene: TRBD1
v_gene: TRBV27
j_gene: TRBJ2-1
abundance: -
CDR3aa: CASGRGYNEQFF
CDR3nt: TGTGCCAGCGGCAGGGGGTACAATGAGCAGTTCTTC

d_gene: TRBD1
v_gene: TRBV6-5
j_gene: TRBJ1-1
abundance: -
CDR3aa: CAARQGDTEAFF
CDR3nt: TGTGCCGCAAGACAGGGAGACACTGAAGCTTTCTTT

d_gene: TRBD1
v_gene: TRBV18
j_gene: TRBJ1-3
abundance: -
CDR3aa: CASSPTGETPGNTIYF
CDR3nt: TGTGCCAGCTCACCTACAGGGGAAACTCCCGGAAACACCATATATTTT

d_gene: -
v_gene: TRBV11-1
j_gene: TRBJ1-1
abundance: -
CDR3aa: CASSRRGLPDTEAFF
CDR3nt: TGTGCCAGCAGTCGAAGAGGTCTCCCAGACACTGAAGCTTTCTTT

d_gene: TRBD1
v_gene: TRBV5-6
j_gene: TRBJ1-2
abundance: once
CDR3aa: CASRRDRVDTF
CDR3nt: TGTGCCAGCAGACGCGACAGGGTAGACACCTTC

d_gene: TRBD1
v_gene: TRBV6-5
j_gene: TRBJ1-5
abundance: -
CDR3aa: CASRGQGNQPQHF
CDR3nt: TGTGCCAGCAGAGGACAGGGTAATCAGCCCCAGCATTTT

d_gene: -
v_gene: TRBV5-8
j_gene: TRBJ1-1
abundance: -
CDR3aa: CASSLYPSPSGLNTEAFF
CDR3nt: TGTGCCAGCAGCTTATACCCTTCCCCAAGCGGTCTGAACACTGAAGCTTTCTTT

d_gene: -
v_gene: TRBV7-6
j_gene: TRBJ2-1
abundance: -
CDR3aa: CASSLDGTIGNEQFF
CDR3nt: TGTGCCAGCAGCTTAGACGGGACAATCGGTAATGAGCAGTTCTTC

d_gene: -
v_gene: TRBV7-6
j_gene: TRBJ1-2
abundance: -
CDR3aa: CASSLAGSQAPVF
CDR3nt: TGTGCCAGCAGCTTAGCGGGTAGTCAGGCACCAGTGTTC

d_gene: TRBD1
v_gene: TRBV10-1
j_gene: TRBJ1-5
abundance: -
CDR3aa: CASSEPTGTKGGRPQHF
CDR3nt: TGCGCCAGCAGTGAGCCGACAGGGACCAAAGGGGGCCGGCCCCAGCATTTT

d_gene: TRBD1
v_gene: TRBV19
j_gene: TRBJ2-3
abundance: -
CDR3aa: CASTDRGWWGADTQYF
CDR3nt: TGTGCCAGTACGGACAGGGGGTGGTGGGGTGCAGATACGCAGTATTTT

d_gene: TRBD2
v_gene: TRBV7-6
j_gene: TRBJ2-1
abundance: few
CDR3aa: CASSPSGGYYNEQFF
CDR3nt: TGTGCCAGCAGCCCTAGCGGGGGGTATTACAATGAGCAGTTCTTC

d_gene: -
v_gene: TRBV5-6
j_gene: TRBJ1-1
abundance: -
CDR3aa: CASSFGRNTEAFF
CDR3nt: TGTGCCAGCAGCTTTGGTAGGAACACTGAAGCTTTCTTT

d_gene: -
v_gene: TRBV9
j_gene: TRBJ1-4
abundance: few
CDR3aa: CASSLGGNEKLFF
CDR3nt: TGTGCCAGCAGTCTAGGGGGAAATGAAAAACTGTTTTTT

d_gene: -
v_gene: TRBV7-9
j_gene: TRBJ2-7
abundance: -
CDR3aa: CASSLMAEPYEQYF
CDR3nt: TGTGCCAGCAGCTTAATGGCAGAACCCTACGAGCAGTACTTC

d_gene: -
v_gene: TRBV7-9
j_gene: TRBJ1-4
abundance: -
CDR3aa: CASSQEQGWGEKLFF
CDR3nt: TGTGCCAGCAGCCAGGAGCAGGGGTGGGGTGAAAAACTGTTTTTT

d_gene: TRBD1
v_gene: TRBV5-1
j_gene: TRBJ1-2
abundance: -
CDR3aa: CASSLGQGNGYTF
CDR3nt: TGCGCCAGCAGCTTGGGACAGGGAAATGGCTACACCTTC

d_gene: TRBD1
v_gene: TRBV12-3/TRBV12-4
j_gene: TRBJ1-5
abundance: -
CDR3aa: CASSDRGGQPQHF
CDR3nt: TGTGCCAGCAGTGACAGGGGTGGCCAGCCCCAGCATTTT

d_gene: -
v_gene: TRBV18
j_gene: TRBJ1-5
abundance: -
CDR3aa: CASSPKAGPPQHF
CDR3nt: TGTGCCAGCTCACCGAAGGCGGGGCCGCCCCAGCATTTT

d_gene: -
v_gene: TRBV25-1
j_gene: TRBJ1-4
abundance: -
CDR3aa: CASSEFLAGPYEKLFF
CDR3nt: TGTGCCAGCAGTGAATTTTTAGCAGGGCCTTACGAAAAACTGTTTTTT

d_gene: -
v_gene: TRBV18
j_gene: TRBJ1-5
abundance: -
CDR3aa: CASSPAMGLNQPQHF
CDR3nt: TGTGCCAGCTCACCAGCAATGGGGCTCAATCAGCCCCAGCATTTT

d_gene: -
v_gene: TRBV6-2/TRBV6-3
j_gene: TRBJ1-2
abundance: -
CDR3aa: CASSYSLGGYTF
CDR3nt: TGTGCCAGCAGTTACTCCCTGGGCGGCTACACCTTC

d_gene: -
v_gene: TRBV2
j_gene: TRBJ1-5
abundance: few
CDR3aa: CASSSYLSNQPQHF
CDR3nt: TGTGCCAGCAGTTCGTATCTGAGCAATCAGCCCCAGCATTTT

d_gene: -
v_gene: TRBV12-3/TRBV12-4
j_gene: TRBJ1-1
abundance: -
CDR3aa: CASRRRGITEAFF
CDR3nt: TGTGCCAGCAGAAGGAGGGGCATCACTGAAGCTTTCTTT

d_gene: TRBD2
v_gene: TRBV7-9
j_gene: TRBJ2-5
abundance: -
CDR3aa: CASSLRGGRGETQYF
CDR3nt: TGTGCCAGCAGCTTACGGGGGGGCCGAGGAGAGACCCAGTACTTC

d_gene: TRBD1
v_gene: TRBV5-6
j_gene: TRBJ1-2
abundance: -
CDR3aa: CASSTRDRPTGYTF
CDR3nt: TGTGCCAGCAGCACCCGGGACAGGCCGACTGGCTACACCTTC

d_gene: -
v_gene: TRBV6-5
j_gene: TRBJ1-1
abundance: -
CDR3aa: CASSFQGTGTEAFF
CDR3nt: TGTGCCAGCAGTTTCCAGGGGACGGGAACTGAAGCTTTCTTT

d_gene: TRBD2
v_gene: TRBV7-9
j_gene: TRBJ2-4
abundance: -
CDR3aa: CASTPGGAQDIQYF
CDR3nt: TGTGCCAGCACCCCCGGGGGGGCGCAGGACATTCAGTACTTC

d_gene: TRBD1
v_gene: TRBV11-2
j_gene: TRBJ2-3
abundance: few
CDR3aa: CASSIDRGSTDTQYF
CDR3nt: TGTGCCAGCAGCATTGACAGGGGAAGTACAGATACGCAGTATTTT

d_gene: TRBD2
v_gene: TRBV9
j_gene: TRBJ2-3
abundance: -
CDR3aa: CASSVAGLAGITDTQYF
CDR3nt: TGTGCCAGCAGCGTAGCCGGACTAGCGGGGATCACAGATACGCAGTATTTT

d_gene: TRBD1
v_gene: TRBV30
j_gene: TRBJ2-5
abundance: -
CDR3aa: CAWGQGVGETQYF
CDR3nt: TGTGCCTGGGGACAGGGGGTCGGGGAGACCCAGTACTTC

d_gene: -
v_gene: TRBV19
j_gene: TRBJ1-1
abundance: -
CDR3aa: CASSMGGTEAFF
CDR3nt: TGTGCCAGTAGTATGGGGGGCACTGAAGCTTTCTTT

d_gene: -
v_gene: TRBV12-3/TRBV12-4
j_gene: TRBJ1-2
abundance: -
CDR3aa: CASSWASNYGYTF
CDR3nt: TGTGCCAGCAGTTGGGCCTCTAACTATGGCTACACCTTC

d_gene: -
v_gene: TRBV28
j_gene: TRBJ1-5
abundance: -
CDR3aa: CASIFKGDSNQPQHF
CDR3nt: TGTGCCAGCATCTTTAAGGGGGATAGCAATCAGCCCCAGCATTTT

d_gene: TRBD1
v_gene: TRBV27
j_gene: TRBJ2-2
abundance: once
CDR3aa: CASSPYDRGSTGELFF
CDR3nt: TGTGCCAGCAGTCCCTACGACAGGGGGAGCACCGGGGAGCTGTTTTTT

d_gene: -
v_gene: TRBV23-1
j_gene: TRBJ2-3
abundance: -
CDR3aa: CASRTGTDLSTDTQYF
CDR3nt: TGCGCCAGCAGGACAGGAACCGATCTTTCCACAGATACGCAGTATTTT

d_gene: TRBD1
v_gene: TRBV4-1
j_gene: TRBJ1-2
abundance: -
CDR3aa: CASSDGTALKGGYTF
CDR3nt: TGCGCCAGCAGCGACGGGACAGCCCTCAAGGGAGGCTACACCTTC

d_gene: -
v_gene: TRBV15
j_gene: TRBJ2-2
abundance: -
CDR3aa: CATSRDRGFSRLTGELFF
CDR3nt: TGTGCCACCAGCAGAGATAGGGGTTTCTCGCGGCTCACCGGGGAGCTGTTTTTT

d_gene: TRBD1
v_gene: TRBV7-6
j_gene: TRBJ2-7
abundance: once
CDR3aa: CASSQTGTGFISYEQYF
CDR3nt: TGTGCCAGCAGCCAGACCGGGACAGGGTTCATAAGCTACGAGCAGTACTTC

d_gene: -
v_gene: TRBV7-8
j_gene: TRBJ1-6
abundance: once
CDR3aa: CASSYLMGARSPLHF
CDR3nt: TGTGCCAGCAGCTACCTGATGGGGGCTCGGTCACCCCTCCACTTT

d_gene: -
v_gene: TRBV4-1
j_gene: TRBJ2-2
abundance: -
CDR3aa: CASSQDGQGGELFF
CDR3nt: TGCGCCAGCAGCCAAGATGGGCAGGGCGGGGAGCTGTTTTTT

d_gene: TRBD2
v_gene: TRBV12-3/TRBV12-4
j_gene: TRBJ2-3
abundance: -
CDR3aa: CASSFLGGDTQYF
CDR3nt: TGTGCCAGCAGTTTCTTGGGGGGGGATACGCAGTATTTT

d_gene: -
v_gene: TRBV5-8
j_gene: TRBJ2-1
abundance: -
CDR3aa: CASSSGVLPPHNEQFF
CDR3nt: TGTGCCAGCAGCTCCGGAGTCCTCCCCCCCCACAATGAGCAGTTCTTC

d_gene: TRBD1
v_gene: TRBV2
j_gene: TRBJ1-2
abundance: -
CDR3aa: CASSEDRGRGYGYTF
CDR3nt: TGTGCCAGCAGTGAGGACAGGGGGCGCGGCTATGGCTACACCTTC

d_gene: -
v_gene: TRBV6-6
j_gene: TRBJ1-4
abundance: -
CDR3aa: CASSRPRTILPPTNEKLFF
CDR3nt: TGTGCCAGCAGTCGTCCCCGGACAATCCTACCACCAACTAATGAAAAACTGTTTTTT